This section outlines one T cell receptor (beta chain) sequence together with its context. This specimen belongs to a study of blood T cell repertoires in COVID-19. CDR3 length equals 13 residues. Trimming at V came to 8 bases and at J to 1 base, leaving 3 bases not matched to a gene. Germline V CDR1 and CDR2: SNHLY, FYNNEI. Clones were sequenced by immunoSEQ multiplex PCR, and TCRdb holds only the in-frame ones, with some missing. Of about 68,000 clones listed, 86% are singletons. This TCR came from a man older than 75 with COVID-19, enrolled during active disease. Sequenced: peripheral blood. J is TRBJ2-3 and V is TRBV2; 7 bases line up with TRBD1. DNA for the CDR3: TGTGCCAGCGGCCAGGGGGGCACAGATACGCAGTATTTT. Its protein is CASGQGGTDTQYF.